The 5 T cell receptor beta chains presented below share a single source sample, sequenced in a study of T cell repertoires in cytomegalovirus infection. These receptors have no known antigen. MiXCR was run by TCRdb on the reads, yielding one entry per CDR3 protein. In the table there are roughly 920,000 distinct CDR3 sequences, around 30% of which are singletons. Sequencing used cultured CD8+ T cells from PBMCs, obtained from culture after CMV antigen stimulation. These receptors were taken from a human donor in good health (CMV status not recorded). Some clones in this sample may be carry-over from other donors' samples.

The CDR3 DNA sequence: TGTGCCAGCAGTCCAGGGCCCTTACAGCAGTTCTTC. The encoded protein is CASSPGPLQQFF. The chain uses TRBV27 and TRBJ2-1, with TRBD1 as a possible D gene (5 bases). Germline CDR1 and CDR2: MNHEY and SMNVEV (reference sequence). Deletions cut 5 bases from V and 11 bases from J, with 13 bases between. The CDR3 is 12 residues long.

The table lists this clonotype with a few counts. The J gene is TRBJ1-5, the V gene TRBV7-4; the match to TRBD1 covers 7 bases. CDR3 length: 15 amino acids. V was clipped by 5 bases and J by 7 bases; unmatched bases: 11. The germline V gene encodes CDR1 SGHVT and CDR2 SQSDAQ. The CDR3 protein is CASSIDREAGQPQHF. The CDR3 DNA reads TGTGCCAGCAGCATAGACAGGGAAGCAGGACAGCCCCAGCATTTT. The whole variable domain, filled in from reference TRBV7-4 and TRBJ1-5, reads GAGVSQSPRYKVAKRGRDVALRCDSISGHVTLYWYRQTLGQGSEVLTYSQSDAQRDKSGRPSGRFSAERPERSVSTLKIQRTEQGDSAVYLCASSIDREAGQPQHFGDGTRLSIL.

This clonotype was detected a few times. V gene TRBV20-1 combines with J gene TRBJ2-7; the D gene is possibly TRBD1 (6 bases). V dropped 1 base and J dropped 3 bases, with 16 bases sitting between them. CDR1 is DFQATT and CDR2 is SNEGSKA in the germline V gene (reference sequence). This CDR3 is built from 15 residues. Here the CDR3 reads CSARAQGPFYYEQYV. The CDR3 coding sequence is TGCAGTGCTAGAGCGCAGGGGCCTTTTTACTACGAGCAGTACGTC.

This clonotype was detected only a few times. The V gene is TRBV4-3, the J gene TRBJ1-2; TRBD1 matches at 9 bases. From germline, CDR1 is LGHNA and CDR2 YSLEER. J gave up 4 bases and V 1 base, and 13 bases lay outside the gene matches. The CDR3 is 18 amino acids. As DNA, the CDR3 is TGCGCCAGCAGCCAAGCCCATTCCGGGACAGGGATCACCTATGGCTACACCTTC. Protein: CASSQAHSGTGITYGYTF.

This clonotype was detected only a few times. V usage is TRBV27 and J usage is TRBJ1-5; no firm D call. CDR1 and CDR2 from the germline V gene are MNHEY and SMNVEV (reference sequence). Trimming shortened V by 1 base and J by 5 bases, and 12 bases separated the two germline ends. This CDR3 has 15 amino acids. CDR3 sequence: CASSLYSGGDQPQHF. The CDR3 DNA sequence: TGTGCCAGCAGTTTATATTCGGGAGGTGATCAGCCCCAGCATTTT.